The 21 T cell receptor beta chains reported below all come from one sample, sequenced in a study of T cells after yellow fever vaccination. TCRdb re-derived calls from the 5' RACE reads in MiXCR, one entry per CDR3 protein. The sample lists some 160,000 distinct CDR3 sequences; almost 7% were seen once. The sequencing here drew on CD4+ T cells sorted from PBMCs, taken less than 6 days after the first yellow fever vaccination. Every receptor here comes from a man between 18 and 35 years old who received the YFV17D yellow fever vaccine.

Ten or more counts support this clonotype. The V call is TRBV12-3 or TRBV12-4, the J call TRBJ2-7; 8 bases are shared with TRBD1. The CDR3 consists of 14 residues. V was pared by 5 bases and J by 2 bases, with 5 bases of the junction left unmatched. This chain's CDR3 is CASSPRQGPYEQYF. The CDR3 DNA reads TGTGCCAGCAGTCCTCGACAGGGGCCCTACGAGCAGTACTTC.

This clonotype was detected many times. The chain joins TRBV9 to TRBJ2-5; tentative D call: TRBD2 (5 bases). CDR3 length equals 13 residues. V lost 0 bases, J lost 4 bases, and 7 bases lay in between. CDR1 SGDLS and CDR2 YYNGEE come from the germline V gene. For the CDR3, the DNA is TGTGCCAGCAGCGTAGCGGAGGCAGAGACCCAGTACTTC. Its translation: CASSVAEAETQYF.

Only a few counts were recorded for this clonotype. The chain carries TRBV3-1 and TRBJ1-2, with a weak D call TRBD1 (6 bases). This CDR3 spans 15 amino acids. Germline CDR1 reads LGHDT; CDR2 reads YNNKEL (reference sequence). Trimming removed 4 bases from V and 2 bases from J, with 14 bases in between. The CDR3 DNA sequence: TGTGCCAGCAGCCCATTGGACACAGGGAACTATGGCTACACCTTC. Protein sequence: CASSPLDTGNYGYTF. Together with reference TRBV3-1 and TRBJ1-2, the CDR3 gives the full variable domain: DTAVSQTPKYLVTQMGNDKSIKCEQNLGHDTMYWYKQDSKKFLKIMFSYNNKELIINETVPNRFSPKSPDKAHLNLHINSLELGDSAVYFCASSPLDTGNYGYTFGSGTRLTVV.

There are a few counts of this clonotype. The chain employs TRBV7-2 and TRBJ2-3; D not certain. The CDR3 is 13 residues long. The germline V gene has CDR1 SGHTA and CDR2 FQGNSA. V gave up 5 bases and J gave up 6 bases, with 12 bases separating them. The CDR3 loop is CASSPSYADTQYF. The CDR3 DNA reads TGTGCCAGCAGCCCTTCATACGCGGATACGCAGTATTTT.

This clonotype occurred many times. The rearrangement links TRBV15 to TRBJ2-1; D gene uncertain. Germline values: CDR1 LNHNV, CDR2 YYDKDF (reference sequence). V was shortened by 0 bases and J by 5 bases, with 20 bases between the two germline ends. The CDR3 is 18 residues long. This CDR3 is CATSRDSLGFGTHNEQFF. CDR3 coding DNA: TGTGCCACCAGCAGAGATTCTTTGGGGTTCGGTACTCACAATGAGCAGTTCTTC.

This clonotype was detected many times. The J gene is TRBJ2-5, the V gene TRBV7-2; 7 bases align to TRBD2. After removal of 4 bases from V and 5 bases from J, the junction contained 10 bases not matched to a gene. The CDR3 is 15 amino acids. Germline V gives CDR1 SGHTA, CDR2 FQGNSA. CDR3 nucleotides: TGTGCCAGCAGCTCCTCCCGGAGGCGGGGGGAGACCCAGTACTTC. Its translation is CASSSSRRRGETQYF.

This clonotype was picked up a small number of times. The CDR3 reads CASSRRTGGNNQPQHF. CDR3 coding DNA: TGTGCCAGCAGCCGCAGGACAGGGGGGAACAATCAGCCCCAGCATTTT. The chain has TRBV6-1 and TRBJ1-5; TRBD1 agrees at 10 bases. Germline loops: CDR1 MNHNS, CDR2 SASEGT. The junction had 8 bases not matched to a gene; V was cut back by 6 bases and J by 3 bases. The CDR3 extends over 16 amino acids.

This clonotype was found a few times. CDR3 coding DNA: TGTGCCAGCAGCATGATCACAGTGGTCACCGGGGAGCTGTTTTTT. It is translated as CASSMITVVTGELFF. The chain links TRBV13 to TRBJ2-2; D call uncertain. The germline V gene has CDR1 PRHDT and CDR2 FYEKMQ (reference sequence). Trimming pared 5 bases from V and 4 bases from J, leaving 14 bases between. The CDR3 runs 15 residues.

This clonotype has ten or more counts. V gene TRBV20-1 combines with J gene TRBJ2-1; D remains ambiguous. Trimming took off 0 bases at V and 3 bases at J, with 6 bases between the two ends. CDR1 is DFQATT, CDR2 SNEGSKA, per germline (reference sequence). CDR3 length: 13 amino acids. CDR3 bases: TGCAGTGCTAGAGACCCAAACTACAATGAGCAGTTCTTC. Its protein is CSARDPNYNEQFF.

There are a few counts of this clonotype. The chain carries TRBV21-1 and TRBJ2-2; TRBD1, the D gene given by the table, was not confirmed from the DNA. TRBV21-1 is a known pseudogene. CDR3 length equals 12 residues. CDR3 amino acids: CASIDRAGELFF. The CDR3 DNA reads TGTGCCAGCATAGACAGGGCCGGGGAGCTGTTTTTT.

The chain employs TRBV4-1 and TRBJ2-1; D possibly corresponds to TRBD1 (5 bases). CDR3 length equals 14 residues. Germline loops: CDR1 MGHRA, CDR2 YSYEKL. Trimming cost V 1 base and J 8 bases, with 12 bases left between them. Here the CDR3 reads CASSQVGVWDEQFF. CDR3 sequence (DNA): TGCGCCAGCAGCCAAGTAGGGGTCTGGGATGAGCAGTTCTTC.

This clonotype appeared many times. The J gene is TRBJ2-7, the V gene TRBV5-1; a possible D gene is TRBD1 (5 bases). The germline V and J ends were trimmed by 4 bases and 6 bases, with 14 bases remaining between them. The CDR3 consists of 13 residues. The germline V gene has CDR1 SGHRS and CDR2 YFSETQ. CDR3 sequence reads: CASSVAGMSEQYF. The CDR3 DNA reads as TGCGCCAGCAGCGTTGCAGGGATGAGCGAGCAGTACTTC.

At least ten counts were recorded for this clonotype. The chain couples TRBV10-3 to TRBJ2-7; TRBD1 might be the D (6 bases). Germline CDR1 reads ENHRY; CDR2 reads SYGVKD. The CDR3 runs 14 residues. The germline V and J ends were trimmed by 6 bases and 7 bases, with 19 bases remaining between them. DNA for the CDR3: TGTGCCATCAGCCAGGGGCAGGGCGACCGGGAGCAGTACGTC. Protein: CAISQGQGDREQYV.

This chain connects TRBV11-1 to TRBJ2-6; 7 bases are a match to TRBD1. V was pared by 4 bases and J by 0 bases, with 3 bases of the junction left unmatched. The CDR3 runs to 16 residues. CDR1 and CDR2 from the germline V gene are SGHAT and FQDESV (reference sequence). CDR3: CASSSGTASGANVLTF. CDR3 sequence (DNA): TGTGCCAGCAGCTCGGGGACAGCCTCTGGGGCCAACGTCCTGACTTTC. The whole variable domain, filled in from reference TRBV11-1 and TRBJ2-6, reads EAEVAQSPRYKITEKSQAVAFWCDPISGHATLYWYRQILGQGPELLVQFQDESVVDDSQLPKDRFSAERLKGVDSTLKIQPAELGDSAMYLCASSSGTASGANVLTFGAGSRLTVL.

V and J are TRBV7-2 and TRBJ2-1; possibly TRBD2 for D (6 bases). The CDR3 length is 15 residues. The germline V and J ends were trimmed by 0 bases and 8 bases, with 14 bases remaining between them. CDR1 and CDR2 (germline): SGHTA, FQGNSA. CDR3 protein: CASSLASGRGDEQFF. The CDR3 DNA sequence: TGTGCCAGCAGCTTAGCTTCGGGGCGGGGCGATGAGCAGTTCTTC.

This clonotype was counted at least ten times. The chain joins TRBV14 to TRBJ1-1, with D uncertain. This CDR3 comprises 14 residues. Germline V CDR1 and CDR2: SGHDN, FVKESK. The V end was cut by 10 bases, the J end by 2 bases, with 17 bases between. Here the CDR3 DNA reads TGTGCCACCGCGTTAATGGTACGAAACACTGAAGCTTTCTTT. Translation: CATALMVRNTEAFF.

The chain links TRBV7-2 to TRBJ2-5; 7 nucleotides line up with TRBD1. V shed 1 base and J 5 bases; nucleotides not matched to a gene: 10. This CDR3 is 16 amino acids long. CDR1 SGHTA and CDR2 FQGNSA come from the germline V gene. Written as DNA, the CDR3 is TGTGCCAGCAGCTTAGAGGTTCGAGGGGGCACGGAGACCCAGTACTTC. Translating it yields CASSLEVRGGTETQYF.

There are a few counts of this clonotype. The chain has TRBV6-1 and TRBJ1-2; perhaps TRBD1 as D (5 bases). This CDR3 comprises 13 residues. V was trimmed by 10 bases and J by 7 bases, leaving 19 bases between them. Germline assignment: CDR1 MNHNS and CDR2 SASEGT. CDR3 loop: CANSDLLRGGYTF. CDR3 sequence (DNA): TGTGCCAACTCGGACCTATTAAGGGGTGGCTACACCTTC.

This clonotype was detected ten times or more. The chain has TRBV5-1 and TRBJ1-6; 10 positions agree with TRBD1. Germline trimming cut 0 bases from V and 8 bases from J; bases unmatched to any gene: 5. The CDR3 is 16 amino acids. Germline assignment: CDR1 SGHRS and CDR2 YFSETQ. The CDR3 DNA reads TGCGCCAGCAGCTTGGCTACCGGGACAGGGGATTCACCCCTCCACTTT. This encodes CASSLATGTGDSPLHF.

Ten or more counts support this clonotype. The genes are TRBV6-1 and TRBJ2-7; tentatively, D is TRBD1 or TRBD2 (5 bases each). This CDR3 region has 13 residues. The germline V and J ends were trimmed by 8 bases and 0 bases, with 11 bases remaining between them. Per germline, CDR1 MNHNS and CDR2 SASEGT. The CDR3 DNA sequence: TGTGCCAGCGGGGGAGTGAGCTCCTACGAGCAGTACTTC. Translating it yields CASGGVSSYEQYF.

This chain links TRBV4-2 with TRBJ2-1; 7 nucleotides line up with TRBD2. V gave up 4 bases and J gave up 9 bases; unmatched junction bases: 18. The CDR3 consists of 17 residues. The germline V gene has CDR1 LGHNA and CDR2 YNFKEQ. The CDR3 coding sequence is TGTGCCAGCAGCCCAATAAACTACCCAACTAGCGTCAGTGAGCAGTTCTTC. It specifies CASSPINYPTSVSEQFF.